These 32 T cell receptor beta chains were sequenced from one sample in a study of cytomegalovirus exposure and HLA in healthy donors. A multiplex PCR was run with 60 Vbeta primers and 13 Jbeta primers. Here immunoSEQ multiplex PCR was the method, and the copy in TCRdb shows in-frame clones only, minus some. The sample records 100,000 to 140,000 clones, around 76% being singletons. Material: PBMCs. The receptors derive from a man between 18 and 29 years old in good health and CMV-seronegative.

The chain employs TRBV9 and TRBJ2-5; 9 nucleotides match TRBD2. This CDR3 has 18 amino acids. CDR1 SGDLS and CDR2 YYNGEE come from the germline V gene. Unmatched junction bases numbered 10, after V lost 0 bases and J lost 1 base. CDR3 DNA sequence: TGTGCCAGCAGCGTAGCCCTATCTAGCGGGGCGGGCCAAGAGACCCAGTACTTC. It encodes CASSVALSSGAGQETQYF.

The genes are TRBV7-3 and TRBJ2-1; D gene uncertain. V was clipped by 0 bases and J by 3 bases, with 6 bases between them. Per the germline V gene, CDR1 is SGHTA and CDR2 is FQGTGA. The CDR3 loop spans 14 amino acids. The CDR3 here is CASSLTGGYNEQFF. The CDR3 DNA follows: TGTGCCAGCAGCTTAACCGGCGGCTACAATGAGCAGTTCTTC. The complete variable domain, with remaining parts taken from reference TRBV7-3 and TRBJ2-1, reads GAGVSQTPSNKVTEKGKYVELRCDPISGHTALYWYRQSLGQGPEFLIYFQGTGAADDSGLPNDRFFAVRPEGSVSTLKIQRTERGDSAVYLCASSLTGGYNEQFFGPGTRLTVL.

The gene calls are TRBV11-2 and TRBJ2-7; TRBD2 matches 7 bases. The CDR3 covers 14 residues. V lost 5 bases and J lost 0; bases outside the gene matches: 4. CDR1 is SGHAT, CDR2 FQNNGV, per germline. The DNA of the CDR3 is TGTGCCAGCAGCCTAAGCGGGGCCTCCTACGAGCAGTACTTC. The encoded protein is CASSLSGASYEQYF.

The count of this clone is one. J is TRBJ2-5 and V is TRBV6-5, with D tentatively TRBD1 (6 bases). V lost 3 bases and J 5 bases, leaving 19 bases between the germline ends. In germline, CDR1 is MNHEY, CDR2 SVGAGI. CDR3 length: 16 residues. CDR3 sequence (DNA): TGTGCCAGCAGTTATGGCAGGGGCTCCCTGGGGGAGACCCAGTACTTC. This translates into CASSYGRGSLGETQYF.

The V gene is TRBV20-1, the J gene TRBJ1-1; D may be TRBD1 (5 bases). Germline V CDR1 and CDR2: DFQATT, SNEGSKA (reference sequence). V lost 6 bases to trimming and J lost 10 bases, with 15 bases between them. The CDR3 runs to 11 residues. CDR3 DNA: TGCAGTGCCAGCGGGGGACCGGGAGCTTTCTTT. Translating gives CSASGGPGAFF.

The count of this clone is one. This chain links TRBV2 with TRBJ2-1; TRBD2 aligns across 9 bases. This CDR3 has 17 residues. V was clipped by 2 bases and J by 6 bases; unmatched bases: 11. The germline CDR1 and CDR2 sequences are SNHLY and FYNNEI. The CDR3 here is CASSETRSGGQGNEQFF. CDR3 sequence (DNA): TGTGCCAGCAGTGAAACAAGGAGCGGGGGGCAGGGCAATGAGCAGTTCTTC.

The V gene is TRBV4-1, the J gene TRBJ1-6; tentatively, D is TRBD1 (6 bases). Germline CDR1 reads MGHRA; CDR2 reads YSYEKL. The CDR3 loop spans 15 amino acids. Trimming shortened V by 5 bases and J by 6 bases, and 14 bases separated the two germline ends. Here the CDR3 reads CASSGWTDPNSPLHF. For the CDR3, the DNA is TGCGCCAGCAGCGGTTGGACAGACCCTAATTCACCCCTCCACTTT.

There are a few counts of this clone. The chain links TRBV9 to TRBJ1-2; D is perhaps TRBD1 (5 bases). V was trimmed by 4 bases and J by 3 bases, leaving 10 bases between them. Germline CDR1 and CDR2: SGDLS and YYNGEE. This CDR3 spans 13 amino acids. The CDR3 DNA reads TGTGCCAGCAGCTTGGACAATGACTATGGCTACACCTTC. Its translation is CASSLDNDYGYTF.

The chain carries TRBV7-9 and TRBJ2-1; tentatively, D is TRBD2 (5 bases). Germline V gene data show CDR1 as SEHNR and CDR2 as FQNEAQ (reference sequence). Trimming cost V 2 bases and J 7 bases, with 6 bases left between them. The CDR3 is 12 amino acids. The CDR3 region has the DNA TGTGCCAGCAGCTTATCGGGGAATGAGCAGTTCTTC. This gives the protein CASSLSGNEQFF.

The chain employs TRBV1 and TRBJ2-3; no check of the table's D call, TRBD2, against the DNA was made. TRBV1 constitutes a pseudogene. This CDR3 contains 15 residues. The CDR3 spells CTSSPTSGGTDTQYF. The CDR3 coding sequence is TGCACCAGCAGCCCGACGAGCGGGGGCACAGATACGCAGTATTTT.

The chain joins TRBV5-1 to TRBJ2-4; D is possibly TRBD2 (5 bases). Germline V gene sequence: CDR1 SGHRS, CDR2 YFSETQ. This CDR3 is built from 15 residues. Between the trimmed V and J ends, which lost 3 bases and 8 bases, there was a span of 18 bases. CDR3 sequence (DNA): TGCGCCAGCAGCTACGACCTAGCCCTGGGAGACATTCAGTACTTC. This encodes CASSYDLALGDIQYF.

This clone was detected a few times. The rearrangement links TRBV7-3 to TRBJ2-1; a possible D gene is TRBD2 (6 bases). V lost 6 bases to trimming and J lost 9 bases, with 12 bases between them. The CDR3 sequence is 12 residues long. The V gene's germline CDR1 is SGHTA and CDR2 FQGTGA. The DNA for the CDR3 is TGTGCCAGCAGAGTTTTGGGAGGTGAGCAGTTCTTC. Its protein is CASRVLGGEQFF.

The chain couples TRBV5-4 to TRBJ2-3; 12 nucleotides match TRBD2. V shed 6 bases, J shed 5 bases, and the junction held 7 bases outside the gene matches. The germline V gene encodes CDR1 SGHNT and CDR2 YYREEE (reference sequence). CDR3 length equals 15 residues. Written as DNA, the CDR3 is TGTGCCAGCAACCCTAGCGGGGGGGCTGAAGATACGCAGTATTTT. It yields the protein CASNPSGGAEDTQYF. The variable domain in full, completed from reference TRBV5-4 and TRBJ2-3, reads ETGVTQSPTHLIKTRGQQVTLRCSSQSGHNTVSWYQQALGQGPQFIFQYYREEENGRGNFPPRFSGLQFPNYSSELNVNALELDDSALYLCASNPSGGAEDTQYFGPGTRLTVL.

The J gene is TRBJ2-6, the V gene TRBV6-4; TRBD1 is a possible D gene (6 bases). The V end was cut by 2 bases, the J end by 2 bases, with 7 bases between. Germline V gene lookup returns CDR1 MRHNA and CDR2 SNTAGT. There are 15 residues in the CDR3. In nucleotides, the CDR3 is TGTGCCAGCAGTGACAAGGGGGCTGGGGCCAACGTCCTGACTTTC. This translates into CASSDKGAGANVLTF.

This chain joins TRBV11-3 and TRBJ2-7; TRBD1 agrees at 9 bases. This CDR3 contains 12 residues. CDR1 and CDR2 (germline): SGHNT, YENEEA. The trim removed 10 bases at V and 4 bases at J, leaving 5 bases unmatched. The CDR3 is CATGTGQYEQYF. The DNA for the CDR3 is TGTGCCACCGGGACAGGGCAGTACGAGCAGTACTTC.

V and J are TRBV7-3 and TRBJ1-1; 8 nucleotides align to TRBD1. The CDR3 has 13 residues. Germline CDR1 SGHTA, CDR2 FQGTGA. With 5 bases clipped from V and 7 bases from J, the junction kept 6 bases outside the gene matches. The CDR3 region is CASSRGQGGEAFF. In nucleotides, the CDR3 is TGTGCCAGCAGCCGCGGACAGGGCGGTGAAGCTTTCTTT.

The J gene is TRBJ2-1, the V gene TRBV5-1; the match to TRBD1 covers 7 bases. Germline values: CDR1 SGHRS, CDR2 YFSETQ. CDR3 length: 14 residues. With 7 bases clipped from V and 5 bases from J, the junction kept 9 bases outside the gene matches. CDR3 region: CASSPGTANNEQFF. Written as DNA, the CDR3 is TGCGCCAGCTCCCCGGGGACAGCAAACAATGAGCAGTTCTTC.

The chain uses TRBV2 and TRBJ2-3; TRBD1 agrees at 10 bases. The CDR3 runs to 15 residues. Germline V gene data show CDR1 as SNHLY and CDR2 as FYNNEI. V lost 5 bases to trimming and J lost 3 bases; unmatched junction nucleotides: 5. The CDR3 DNA reads TGTGCCAGCAGTCCGGGACAGGGGATGACAGATACGCAGTATTTT. Protein: CASSPGQGMTDTQYF.

The rearrangement uses TRBV6-5 and TRBJ2-7, with 8 bases lining up with TRBD1. The V segment lost 8 bases and the J segment 0 bases; nucleotides outside the gene matches: 9. The CDR3 is made up of 15 amino acids. Looked up from germline, CDR1 is MNHEY and CDR2 is SVGAGI. The DNA for the CDR3 is TGTGCCAGCTCTGTATTTGGGACAGGCTCCTACGAGCAGTACTTC. As protein: CASSVFGTGSYEQYF.

V and J are TRBV11-2 and TRBJ2-5; D is ambiguous. The V gene's germline CDR1 is SGHAT and CDR2 FQNNGV. The CDR3 length is 14 residues. V lost 1 base and J lost 2, with 8 bases in between. DNA of the CDR3: TGTGCCAGCAGCTTAGGTTCAGGACAAGAGACCCAGTACTTC. It yields the protein CASSLGSGQETQYF. The entire variable domain, with the rest obtained from reference TRBV11-2 and TRBJ2-5, is as follows: EAGVAQSPRYKIIEKRQSVAFWCNPISGHATLYWYQQILGQGPKLLIQFQNNGVVDDSQLPKDRFSAERLKGVDSTLKIQPAKLEDSAVYLCASSLGSGQETQYFGPGTRLLVL.

The chain links TRBV9 to TRBJ1-6, with D possibly matching TRBD1 (6 bases). Trimming took off 3 bases at V and 6 bases at J, with 13 bases between the two ends. Germline V gene sequence: CDR1 SGDLS, CDR2 YYNGEE. This CDR3 comprises 15 residues. CDR3 DNA sequence: TGTGCCAGCAGCGAACAGGGAATCTCTAATTCACCCCTCCACTTT. Translation gives CASSEQGISNSPLHF.

The gene calls are TRBV4-2 and TRBJ1-1; D ambiguous. The V and J ends lost 0 bases and 4 bases respectively, with 9 bases between them. The germline gives CDR1 LGHNA, CDR2 YNFKEQ. This CDR3 has 14 amino acids. CDR3 residues: CASSQDYRSTEAFF. Written as DNA, the CDR3 is TGTGCCAGCAGCCAAGATTACAGATCCACTGAAGCTTTCTTT.

This clone was seen more than once but under ten times. CDR3 in DNA: TGTGCCAGCATCCCTTCCGTTGGAAACACCATATATTTT. Translating it yields CASIPSVGNTIYF. This chain links TRBV28 with TRBJ1-3; D unclear. This CDR3 comprises 13 residues. V lost 7 bases, J lost 3 bases, and 10 bases lay in between. Germline V gene lookup returns CDR1 MDHEN and CDR2 SYDVKM.

The chain uses TRBV5-5 and TRBJ2-7; 7 nucleotides agree with TRBD1. The germline V gene has CDR1 SGHKS and CDR2 YYEKEE (reference sequence). This CDR3 region has 13 residues. V was clipped by 7 bases and J by 1 base; unmatched bases: 5. For the CDR3, the DNA is TGTGCCAGCGCCAGACAGGGATCCTACGAGCAGTACTTC. Translating gives CASARQGSYEQYF.

This chain joins TRBV28 and TRBJ1-1; a possible D gene is TRBD1 (6 bases). Germline assignment: CDR1 MDHEN and CDR2 SYDVKM. CDR3 length: 14 amino acids. Trimming cost V 5 bases and J 3 bases, with 13 bases left between them. The CDR3 spells CASSSFQGYTEAFF. In DNA form, the CDR3 reads TGTGCCAGCAGTAGTTTCCAGGGGTACACTGAAGCTTTCTTT.

This clone was seen a handful of times. V and J are TRBV2 and TRBJ2-1, with 8 bases identical to TRBD2. The CDR3 is made up of 13 amino acids. V lost 10 bases to trimming and J lost 7 bases; unmatched junction nucleotides: 9. Germline V gene sequence: CDR1 SNHLY, CDR2 FYNNEI. The CDR3 bases are TGTGCCACTGAGCGGGGGAAAGGGAATGAGCAGTTCTTC. This encodes CATERGKGNEQFF.

This clone was picked up a small number of times. The chain uses TRBV18 and TRBJ1-1; TRBD1 matches at 9 bases. V shed 1 base, J shed 6 bases, and the junction held 9 bases outside the gene matches. CDR3 length: 16 residues. Germline V lookup: CDR1 KGHSH, CDR2 LQKENI. The CDR3 spells CASSPRTGTGSAEAFF. CDR3 nucleotide sequence: TGTGCCAGCTCACCACGGACCGGGACAGGGTCAGCTGAAGCTTTCTTT. Variable domain in full (rest from reference TRBV18 and TRBJ1-1): NAGVMQNPRHLVRRRGQEARLRCSPMKGHSHVYWYRQLPEEGLKFMVYLQKENIIDESGMPKERFSAEFPKEGPSILRIQQVVRGDSAAYFCASSPRTGTGSAEAFFGQGTRLTVV.

This sequence joins TRBV27 and TRBJ2-1, with D possibly matching TRBD1 (6 bases). The CDR3 is 11 residues long. Germline V gene lookup returns CDR1 MNHEY and CDR2 SMNVEV (reference sequence). The ends were cut back, 8 bases at V and 6 bases at J, with 8 bases in the middle. Here the CDR3 DNA reads TGTGCCAGCCGGACAGCCAATGAGCAGTTCTTC. Residues: CASRTANEQFF.

The J gene is TRBJ2-1, the V gene TRBV27, with 8 bases matching TRBD2. CDR1 and CDR2 (germline): MNHEY, SMNVEV (reference sequence). The CDR3 is 14 residues long. The ends lost 2 bases at V and 7 bases at J; junction bases unmatched: 4. The CDR3 region is CASSLQRGNNEQFF. The DNA of the CDR3 is TGTGCCAGCAGTTTACAGCGGGGGAATAATGAGCAGTTCTTC.

This clone has more than one count but fewer than ten. Other DNA sequences in this specimen translate into the identical CDR3. The rearrangement uses TRBV6-4 and TRBJ2-2, with D unclear. The CDR3 totals 15 residues. V was shortened by 0 bases and J by 1 base, with 6 bases between the two germline ends. Germline loops: CDR1 MRHNA, CDR2 SNTAGT. CDR3 DNA sequence: TGTGCCAGCAGTGACTCGGCAGGGAACACCGGGGAGCTGTTTTTT. Protein: CASSDSAGNTGELFF.

The V gene is TRBV7-2, the J gene TRBJ2-3; tentatively, D is TRBD2 (6 bases). Germline values: CDR1 SGHTA, CDR2 FQGNSA. The V gene lost 3 bases and the J gene lost 10 bases, with 11 bases spanning the gap. The CDR3 has 12 amino acids. CDR3 residues: CASSFHGGAQYF. The CDR3 DNA follows: TGTGCCAGCAGCTTCCACGGAGGGGCGCAGTATTTT.

This clone turned up a few times. The rearrangement joins TRBV6-6 to TRBJ2-7; no clear D gene. This CDR3 is built from 13 residues. Trimming pared 6 bases from V and 3 bases from J, leaving 12 bases between. The germline gives CDR1 MNHNY, CDR2 SVGAGI (reference sequence). The CDR3 is CASSRGRYYEQYF. The CDR3, as DNA: TGTGCCAGCAGCCGCGGCCGGTACTACGAGCAGTACTTC.